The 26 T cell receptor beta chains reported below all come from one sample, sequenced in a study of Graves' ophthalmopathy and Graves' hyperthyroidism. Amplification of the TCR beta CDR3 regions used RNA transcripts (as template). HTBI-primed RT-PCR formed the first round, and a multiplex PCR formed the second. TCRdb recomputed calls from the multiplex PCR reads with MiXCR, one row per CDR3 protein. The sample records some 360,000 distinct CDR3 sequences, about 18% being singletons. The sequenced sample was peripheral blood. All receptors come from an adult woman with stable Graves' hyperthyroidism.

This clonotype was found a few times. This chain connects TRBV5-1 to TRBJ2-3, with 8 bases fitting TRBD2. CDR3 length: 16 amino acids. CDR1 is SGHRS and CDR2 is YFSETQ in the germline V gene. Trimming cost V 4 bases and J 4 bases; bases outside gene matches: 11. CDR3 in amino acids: CASSPLAGRAADTQYF. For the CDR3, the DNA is TGCGCCAGCAGCCCTTTAGCGGGGCGGGCCGCAGATACGCAGTATTTT.

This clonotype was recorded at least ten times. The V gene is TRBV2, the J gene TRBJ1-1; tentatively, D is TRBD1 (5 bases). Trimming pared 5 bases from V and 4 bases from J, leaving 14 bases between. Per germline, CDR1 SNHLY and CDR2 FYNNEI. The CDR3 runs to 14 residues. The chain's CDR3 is CASSPPQGGTEAFF. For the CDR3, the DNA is TGTGCCAGCAGTCCACCCCAGGGAGGCACTGAAGCTTTCTTT.

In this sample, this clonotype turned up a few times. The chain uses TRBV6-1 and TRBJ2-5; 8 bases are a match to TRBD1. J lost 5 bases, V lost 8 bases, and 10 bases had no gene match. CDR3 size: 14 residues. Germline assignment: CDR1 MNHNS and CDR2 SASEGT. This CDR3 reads CASWSRGPGETQYF. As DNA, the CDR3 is TGTGCCAGCTGGTCCAGGGGGCCCGGTGAGACCCAGTACTTC.

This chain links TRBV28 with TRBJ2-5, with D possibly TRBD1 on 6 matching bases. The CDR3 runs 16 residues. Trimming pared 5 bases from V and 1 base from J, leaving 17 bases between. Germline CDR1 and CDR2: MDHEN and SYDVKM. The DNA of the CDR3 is TGTGCCAGCAGTCTCGCGACAGGCGATATCCAAGAGACCCAGTACTTC. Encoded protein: CASSLATGDIQETQYF.

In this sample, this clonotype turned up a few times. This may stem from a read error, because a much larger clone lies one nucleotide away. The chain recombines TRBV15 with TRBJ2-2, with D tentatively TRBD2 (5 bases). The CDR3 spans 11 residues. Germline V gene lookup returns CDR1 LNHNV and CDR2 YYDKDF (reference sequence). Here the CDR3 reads CATSDLGELLF. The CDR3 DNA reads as TGTGCCACCAGTGATCTCGGGGAGCTGTTGTTT.

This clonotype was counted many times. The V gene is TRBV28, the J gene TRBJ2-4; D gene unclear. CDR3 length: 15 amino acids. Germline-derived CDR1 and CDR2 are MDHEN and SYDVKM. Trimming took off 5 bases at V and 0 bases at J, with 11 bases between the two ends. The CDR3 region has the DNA TGTGCCAGCAGTCTGGTGGGCCTAGCCAAAAACATTCAGTACTTC. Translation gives CASSLVGLAKNIQYF.

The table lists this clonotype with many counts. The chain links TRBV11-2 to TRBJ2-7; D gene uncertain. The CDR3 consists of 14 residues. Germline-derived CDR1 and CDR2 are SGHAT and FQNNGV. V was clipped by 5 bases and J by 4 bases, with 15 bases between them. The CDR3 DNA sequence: TGTGCCAGCAGCCCGCTGTTTGGAACGTACGAGCAGTACTTC. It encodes CASSPLFGTYEQYF.

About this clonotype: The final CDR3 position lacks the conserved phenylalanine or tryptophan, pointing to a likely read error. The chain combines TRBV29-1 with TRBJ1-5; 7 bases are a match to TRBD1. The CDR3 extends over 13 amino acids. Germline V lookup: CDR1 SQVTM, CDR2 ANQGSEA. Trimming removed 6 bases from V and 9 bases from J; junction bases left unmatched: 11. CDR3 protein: CSVRDRVGLPQHL. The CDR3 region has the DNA TGCAGCGTCCGCGACAGGGTCGGTCTGCCCCAGCATCTT.

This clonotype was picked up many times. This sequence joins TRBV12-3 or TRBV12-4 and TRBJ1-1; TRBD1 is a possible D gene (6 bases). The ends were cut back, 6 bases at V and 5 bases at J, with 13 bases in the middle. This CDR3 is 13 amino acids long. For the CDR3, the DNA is TGTGCCAGCAGCAGAGGACAGTTGACTGAAGCTTTCTTT. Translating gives CASSRGQLTEAFF.

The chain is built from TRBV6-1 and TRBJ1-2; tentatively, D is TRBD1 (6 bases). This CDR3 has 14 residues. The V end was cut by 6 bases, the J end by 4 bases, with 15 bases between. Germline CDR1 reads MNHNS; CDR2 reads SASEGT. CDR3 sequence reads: CASRPGGAFYGYTF. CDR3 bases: TGTGCCAGCAGGCCGGGGGGCGCATTCTATGGCTACACCTTC.

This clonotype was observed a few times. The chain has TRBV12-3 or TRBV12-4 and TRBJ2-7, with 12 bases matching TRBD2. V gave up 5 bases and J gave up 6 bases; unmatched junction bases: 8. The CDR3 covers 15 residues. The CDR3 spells CASSPGLAGSGEQYF. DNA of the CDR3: TGTGCCAGCAGTCCCGGACTAGCGGGATCTGGCGAGCAGTACTTC.

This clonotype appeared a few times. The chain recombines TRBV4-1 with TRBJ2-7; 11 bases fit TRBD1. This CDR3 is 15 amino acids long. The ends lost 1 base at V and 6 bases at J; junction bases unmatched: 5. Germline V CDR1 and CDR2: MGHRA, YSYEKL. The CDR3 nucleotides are TGCGCCAGCAGCCAAGTAGAGGGACAGGGGGGCGAGCAGTACTTC. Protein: CASSQVEGQGGEQYF.

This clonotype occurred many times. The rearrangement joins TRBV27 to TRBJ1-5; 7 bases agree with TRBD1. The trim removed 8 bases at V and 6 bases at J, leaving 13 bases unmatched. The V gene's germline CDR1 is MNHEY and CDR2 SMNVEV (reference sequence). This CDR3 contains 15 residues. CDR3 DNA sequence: TGTGCCAGCGGGACCTGGGGACAGTATGGTCAGCCCCAGCATTTT. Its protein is CASGTWGQYGQPQHF.

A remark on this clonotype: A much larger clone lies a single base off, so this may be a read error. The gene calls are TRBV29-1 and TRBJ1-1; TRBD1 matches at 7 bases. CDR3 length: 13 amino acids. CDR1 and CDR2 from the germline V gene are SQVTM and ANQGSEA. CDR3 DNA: TGCAGCAGCGTGGTAGCGACAGGGACTGATGCTTTCTTT. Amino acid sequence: CSSVVATGTDAFF.

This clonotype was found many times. Written as DNA, the CDR3 is TGCGCCAGCAGCCAATTTGGACTAGCTAAGTACGAGCAGTACTTC. Translation: CASSQFGLAKYEQYF. This chain uses TRBV4-1 with TRBJ2-7; 8 bases agree with TRBD2. Losses at the gene ends were 2 bases for V and 4 bases for J; bases not matched to a gene: 7. There are 15 residues in the CDR3. Germline V lookup: CDR1 MGHRA, CDR2 YSYEKL.

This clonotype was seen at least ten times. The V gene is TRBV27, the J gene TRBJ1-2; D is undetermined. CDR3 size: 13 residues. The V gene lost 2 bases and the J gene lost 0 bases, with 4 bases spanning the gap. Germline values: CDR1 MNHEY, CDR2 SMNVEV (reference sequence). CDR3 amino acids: CASSLVANYGYTF. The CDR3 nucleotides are TGTGCCAGCAGTTTAGTCGCTAACTATGGCTACACCTTC.

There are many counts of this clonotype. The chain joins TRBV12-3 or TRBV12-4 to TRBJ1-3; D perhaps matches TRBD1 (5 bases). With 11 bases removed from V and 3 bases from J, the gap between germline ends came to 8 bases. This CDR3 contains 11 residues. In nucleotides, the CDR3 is TGTGCCCTAAGGGGTGGAAACACCATATATTTT. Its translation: CALRGGNTIYF.

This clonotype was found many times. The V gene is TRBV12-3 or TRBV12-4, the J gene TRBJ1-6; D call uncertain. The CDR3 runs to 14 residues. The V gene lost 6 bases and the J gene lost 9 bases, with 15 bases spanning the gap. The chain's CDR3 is CASSPHGVGSPLHF. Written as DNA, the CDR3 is TGTGCCAGCAGCCCCCACGGGGTAGGTTCACCCCTCCACTTT.

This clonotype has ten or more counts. CDR3 nucleotide sequence: TGTGCCAGCAGTGACCAGGGGAGCTCCTACGAGCAGTACTTC. Encoded protein: CASSDQGSSYEQYF. The V and J genes are TRBV2 and TRBJ2-7, with a weak D call TRBD1 (6 bases). Trimming stripped 3 bases from V and 0 bases from J, with 9 bases between. The CDR3 contains 14 residues. Germline lookup yields CDR1 SNHLY and CDR2 FYNNEI.

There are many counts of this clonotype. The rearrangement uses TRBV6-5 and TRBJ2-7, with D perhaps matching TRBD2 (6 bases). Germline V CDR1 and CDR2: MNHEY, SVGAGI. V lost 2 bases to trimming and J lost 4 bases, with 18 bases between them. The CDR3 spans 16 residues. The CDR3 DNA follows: TGTGCCAGCAGTTACGCCGGGACTCCGGCAGGATACGAGCAGTACTTC. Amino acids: CASSYAGTPAGYEQYF.

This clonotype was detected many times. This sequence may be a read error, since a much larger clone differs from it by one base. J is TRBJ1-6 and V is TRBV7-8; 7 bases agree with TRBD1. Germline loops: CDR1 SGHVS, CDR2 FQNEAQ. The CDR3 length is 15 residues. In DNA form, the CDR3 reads TGTGCCAGCAGCTCAGGGGGAGAAGGAAATTCACACCTCCACTTT. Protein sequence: CASSSGGEGNSHLHF.

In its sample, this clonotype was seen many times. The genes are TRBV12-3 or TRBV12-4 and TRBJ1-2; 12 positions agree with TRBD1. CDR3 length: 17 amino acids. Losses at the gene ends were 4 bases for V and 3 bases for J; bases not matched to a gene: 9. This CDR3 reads CASSYRDRGRNDYGYTF. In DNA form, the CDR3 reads TGTGCCAGCAGTTACCGGGACAGGGGGCGGAATGACTATGGCTACACCTTC.

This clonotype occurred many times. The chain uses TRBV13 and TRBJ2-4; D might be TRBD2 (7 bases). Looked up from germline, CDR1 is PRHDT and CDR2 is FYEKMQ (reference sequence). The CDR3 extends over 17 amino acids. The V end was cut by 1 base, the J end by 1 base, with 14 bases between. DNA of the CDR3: TGTGCCAGCAGCTTAGAAGGCCGGGGGGCGGCCAAAAACATTCAGTACTTC. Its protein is CASSLEGRGAAKNIQYF.

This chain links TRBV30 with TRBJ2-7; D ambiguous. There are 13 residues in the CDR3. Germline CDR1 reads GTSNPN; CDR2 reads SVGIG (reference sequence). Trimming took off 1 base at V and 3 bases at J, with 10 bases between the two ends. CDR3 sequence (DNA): TGTGCCTGGAGTGAAACGGTCATCTACGAGCAGTACTTC. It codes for CAWSETVIYEQYF.

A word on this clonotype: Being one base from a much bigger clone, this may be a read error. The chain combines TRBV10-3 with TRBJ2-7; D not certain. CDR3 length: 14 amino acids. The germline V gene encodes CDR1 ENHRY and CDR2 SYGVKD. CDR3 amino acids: CVISESAATYEQYF. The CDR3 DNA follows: TGTGTCATCAGTGAGTCCGCGGCAACTTACGAGCAGTACTTC.

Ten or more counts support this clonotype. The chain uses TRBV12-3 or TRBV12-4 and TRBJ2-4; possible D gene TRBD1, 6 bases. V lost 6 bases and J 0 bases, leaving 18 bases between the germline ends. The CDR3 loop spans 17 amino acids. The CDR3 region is CASSPRGDRLAKNIQYF. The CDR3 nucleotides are TGTGCCAGCAGCCCCAGGGGAGATCGACTAGCCAAAAACATTCAGTACTTC.